These 27 T cell receptor beta chains came from one sample sequenced in a study of T cells after yellow fever vaccination. Each CDR3 protein is one row after TCRdb ran MiXCR on the 5' RACE reads. The sample consists of around 300,000 distinct CDR3 sequences, roughly 4.3% of them appearing once. The starting material was PBMCs, obtained 5 days after the yellow fever booster vaccination. These receptors were obtained from a man aged 18 to 35 who received the YFV17D yellow fever vaccine.

This clonotype was recorded at least ten times. One end of the junction fails to match germline, which may point to a read error. The chain has TRBV12-3 or TRBV12-4 and TRBJ1-3; 8 bases agree with TRBD1. CDR3 length equals 14 residues. CDR3 residues: CASTLQGAGNTIYF. The CDR3 DNA reads as TGTGCCAGCACTTTACAGGGGGCTGGAAACACCATATATTTT.

There are many counts of this clonotype. The rearrangement joins TRBV5-1 to TRBJ1-6; tentative D call: TRBD1 (6 bases). Germline values: CDR1 SGHRS, CDR2 YFSETQ. The V end lost 4 bases, the J end lost 5 bases, and 10 bases lay between the germline ends. The CDR3 is made up of 14 amino acids. CDR3 sequence reads: CASSNQGHNSPLHF. DNA of the CDR3: TGCGCCAGCAGCAATCAGGGGCATAATTCACCCCTCCACTTT.

In its sample, this clonotype was seen a few times. Relative to the germline gene, one junction end is altered; a read error may explain this. In DNA, the CDR3 is TGTGCCAGCTCTCCACAGGGGTCGGGGAACACTGAAGCTTTCTTT. Its translation: CASSPQGSGNTEAFF. The chain carries TRBV18 and TRBJ1-1; 7 bases fit TRBD1. This CDR3 has 15 amino acids. From germline, CDR1 is KGHSH and CDR2 LQKENI.

This clonotype was picked up many times. J is TRBJ1-4 and V is TRBV12-5; D may be TRBD1 (6 bases). The germline V gene has CDR1 LGHNT and CDR2 FRNRAP. The CDR3 loop spans 12 amino acids. V was clipped by 4 bases and J by 8 bases, with 8 bases between them. This chain's CDR3 is CASGSQGEKLFF. In nucleotides, the CDR3 is TGTGCTAGTGGTTCCCAGGGGGAAAAACTGTTTTTT.

This clonotype was recorded a few times. The chain couples TRBV3-1 to TRBJ2-7, with TRBD2 identical over 8 bases. Germline lookup yields CDR1 LGHDT and CDR2 YNNKEL (reference sequence). Unmatched junction bases numbered 5, after V lost 1 base and J lost 3 bases. The CDR3 is 15 residues long. CDR3 coding DNA: TGTGCCAGCAGCCAAGGAGGCGGGGGGATCTACGAGCAGTACGTC. Translation: CASSQGGGGIYEQYV.

This clonotype came up a few times. This sequence joins TRBV20-1 and TRBJ1-1, with D maybe TRBD1 (6 bases). Trimming left V 6 bases short and J 1 base short, with 12 bases between. CDR1 and CDR2 from the germline V gene are DFQATT and SNEGSKA (reference sequence). The CDR3 sequence is 13 residues long. The CDR3 nucleotides read TGCAGTGCCAGGGGCTACGCGAACACTGAAGCTTTCTTT. Its translation is CSARGYANTEAFF.

To note about this clonotype: Being one base from a much bigger clone, this may be a read error. This chain links TRBV10-3 with TRBJ2-3, with no clear D. Germline V gives CDR1 ENHRY, CDR2 SYGVKD. The CDR3 runs 13 residues. Between the trimmed V and J ends, which lost 11 bases and 4 bases, there was a span of 16 bases. CDR3 residues: CALTDGSSDTQYF. The CDR3 DNA reads TGTGCCCTCACGGACGGATCCTCAGATACGCAGTATTTT.

The rearrangement links TRBV7-9 to TRBJ1-6, with D tentatively TRBD1 (5 bases). This CDR3 spans 15 amino acids. Germline-derived CDR1 and CDR2 are SEHNR and FQNEAQ (reference sequence). V was cut by 5 bases and J by 8 bases, with 16 bases left in between. The CDR3 nucleotides read TGTGCCAGCAGCGCCCCGGACATAGTGGATTCACCCCTCCACTTT. As protein: CASSAPDIVDSPLHF.

The table lists this clonotype with a few counts. The V gene is TRBV5-1, the J gene TRBJ2-5; 9 bases fit TRBD1. The CDR3 length is 16 residues. Germline V lookup: CDR1 SGHRS, CDR2 YFSETQ. Trimming removed 2 bases from V and 5 bases from J; junction bases left unmatched: 10. CDR3 sequence (DNA): TGCGCCAGCAGCTTAATAACAACAGGGGGCGCGGAGACCCAGTACTTC. Translated: CASSLITTGGAETQYF.

This clonotype was counted between two and nine times. V usage is TRBV4-1 and J usage is TRBJ2-5, with 7 bases that match TRBD1. CDR1 is MGHRA, CDR2 YSYEKL, per germline. The trim removed 4 bases at V and 4 bases at J, leaving 12 bases unmatched. The CDR3 runs to 16 residues. For the CDR3, the DNA is TGCGCCAGCAGCCGAAGGAATAGGGGGCTTTCAGAGACCCAGTACTTC. Its translation is CASSRRNRGLSETQYF.

This clonotype has just a few counts. The V call is TRBV5-1, the J call TRBJ2-1; 8 positions agree with TRBD2. This CDR3 comprises 15 residues. CDR1 and CDR2 from the germline V gene are SGHRS and YFSETQ. V was pared by 5 bases and J by 9 bases, with 13 bases of the junction left unmatched. The CDR3 nucleotides are TGCGCCAGCAGATCGCCAGGGACTAGTGAGGGTGAGCAGTTCTTC. It encodes CASRSPGTSEGEQFF.

Only a few counts were recorded for this clonotype. The J gene is TRBJ1-6, the V gene TRBV12-3 or TRBV12-4; 8 positions agree with TRBD1. The CDR3 spans 14 residues. V shed 5 bases, J shed 9 bases, and the junction held 6 bases outside the gene matches. DNA of the CDR3: TGTGCCAGCAGTCCACGGACAGGGCGTTCACCCCTCCACTTT. Amino acids: CASSPRTGRSPLHF.

This clonotype appeared a few times. The V and J genes are TRBV20-1 and TRBJ1-1, with TRBD1 matching 8 bases. CDR1 and CDR2 from the germline V gene are DFQATT and SNEGSKA (reference sequence). V shed 3 bases, J shed 5 bases, and the junction held 8 bases outside the gene matches. The CDR3 covers 14 residues. CDR3 protein: CSARTGVGETEAFF. The CDR3, as DNA: TGCAGTGCTAGGACAGGGGTAGGGGAGACTGAAGCTTTCTTT.

This clonotype appeared many times. This rearrangement joins TRBV27 to TRBJ1-1; no clear D gene. V gave up 6 bases and J gave up 2 bases, with 10 bases separating them. In germline, CDR1 is MNHEY, CDR2 SMNVEV (reference sequence). This CDR3 has 13 amino acids. CDR3 coding DNA: TGTGCCAGCAGCTTAAACGGAAACACTGAAGCTTTCTTT. This codes for CASSLNGNTEAFF.

This chain joins TRBV6-5 and TRBJ1-6; D gene uncertain. This CDR3 contains 15 residues. CDR1 MNHEY and CDR2 SVGAGI come from the germline V gene. V was shortened by 3 bases and J by 6 bases, with 12 bases between the two germline ends. CDR3 in DNA: TGTGCCAGCAGTTATTGGGGAGTAGGTAATTCACCCCTCCACTTT. Translated, it gives CASSYWGVGNSPLHF.

The J gene is TRBJ2-3, the V gene TRBV2, with 7 bases fitting TRBD1. Germline V gene lookup returns CDR1 SNHLY and CDR2 FYNNEI. The CDR3 extends over 16 amino acids. The V gene end was trimmed by 0 bases and the J gene end by 5 bases; junction bases not matched to a gene: 8. CDR3 in amino acids: CASSEAGTVFVDTQYF. The CDR3 DNA sequence: TGTGCCAGCAGTGAAGCCGGGACAGTCTTTGTAGATACGCAGTATTTT. Together with reference TRBV2 and TRBJ2-3, the CDR3 gives the full variable domain: EPEVTQTPSHQVTQMGQEVILRCVPISNHLYFYWYRQILGQKVEFLVSFYNNEISEKSEIFDDQFSVERPDGSNFTLKIRSTKLEDSAMYFCASSEAGTVFVDTQYFGPGTRLTVL.

In its sample, this clonotype was seen many times. The genes are TRBV5-1 and TRBJ2-3; TRBD2 matches 9 bases. The CDR3 covers 15 residues. In germline, CDR1 is SGHRS, CDR2 YFSETQ. The junction had 8 bases not matched to a gene; V was cut back by 7 bases and J by 2 bases. CDR3 protein: CASSELAGTTDTQYF. Here the CDR3 DNA reads TGCGCCAGCTCTGAGCTAGCGGGGACCACAGATACGCAGTATTTT.

This clonotype was found many times. The chain carries TRBV28 and TRBJ1-1; no clear D. Germline lookup yields CDR1 MDHEN and CDR2 SYDVKM. V lost 1 base and J lost 7, with 4 bases in between. CDR3 size: 11 residues. The CDR3 region is CASSLYSEAFF. CDR3 sequence (DNA): TGTGCCAGCAGTTTATACAGTGAAGCTTTCTTT.

This clonotype occurred many times. The chain employs TRBV11-2 and TRBJ1-3, with D uncertain. Germline lookup yields CDR1 SGHAT and CDR2 FQNNGV. V was clipped by 3 bases and J by 0 bases, with 6 bases between them. This CDR3 contains 14 residues. The CDR3 sequence: CASSFPGSGNTIYF. For the CDR3, the DNA is TGTGCCAGCAGCTTCCCCGGCTCTGGAAACACCATATATTTT. Full variable domain (remainder filled in from reference TRBV11-2 and TRBJ1-3): EAGVAQSPRYKIIEKRQSVAFWCNPISGHATLYWYQQILGQGPKLLIQFQNNGVVDDSQLPKDRFSAERLKGVDSTLKIQPAKLEDSAVYLCASSFPGSGNTIYFGEGSWLTVV.

Ten or more counts support this clonotype. The genes are TRBV7-9 and TRBJ2-3, with a possible D match to TRBD2 (5 bases). In germline, CDR1 is SEHNR, CDR2 FQNEAQ (reference sequence). V was shortened by 5 bases and J by 4 bases, with 16 bases between the two germline ends. This CDR3 has 15 residues. The CDR3 sequence: CASSNRRAAADTQYF. In DNA form, the CDR3 reads TGTGCCAGCAGCAACCGACGGGCAGCGGCAGATACGCAGTATTTT.

This clonotype was observed at least ten times. This chain uses TRBV5-1 with TRBJ2-3, with D possibly being TRBD2 (6 bases). CDR3 length: 15 amino acids. CDR1 is SGHRS and CDR2 is YFSETQ in the germline V gene. Trimming removed 3 bases at V and 1 base at J, with 12 bases between. The CDR3 nucleotides are TGCGCCAGCAGCTGGGGGACTTCCCGCACAGATACGCAGTATTTT. It yields the protein CASSWGTSRTDTQYF.

The chain recombines TRBV7-3 with TRBJ2-7; 7 bases map to TRBD1. Germline lookup yields CDR1 SGHTA and CDR2 FQGTGA. The V and J ends lost 6 bases and 7 bases, in that order; junction bases with no gene match: 15. The length of the CDR3 is 15 residues. For the CDR3, the DNA is TGTGCCAGCAGATTAGGGACAGCCTTTTTTTCAGAGCAGTACGTC. Encoded protein: CASRLGTAFFSEQYV.

This clonotype was found many times. The CDR3: CASSVATNEKLFF. The CDR3 DNA reads as TGCGCCAGCAGCGTCGCAACTAATGAAAAACTGTTTTTT. This chain connects TRBV5-1 to TRBJ1-4; no firm D call. Trimming took off 4 bases at V and 0 bases at J, with 4 bases between the two ends. Germline assignment: CDR1 SGHRS and CDR2 YFSETQ. CDR3 length: 13 residues.

CDR3: CASSPTRTSGVTDTQYF. As DNA, the CDR3 is TGTGCCAGCAGTCCGACCAGGACTAGCGGGGTGACAGATACGCAGTATTTT. The chain joins TRBV12-3 or TRBV12-4 to TRBJ2-3; the match to TRBD2 covers 12 bases. The CDR3 has 17 amino acids. The V and J ends lost 5 bases and 3 bases, in that order; junction bases with no gene match: 9.

The V call is TRBV15, the J call TRBJ1-4, with D possibly TRBD1 on 5 matching bases. Trimming stripped 3 bases from V and 8 bases from J, with 13 bases between. The CDR3 spans 14 residues. Germline lookup yields CDR1 LNHNV and CDR2 YYDKDF (reference sequence). CDR3 amino acids: CATSSAGREEKLFF. The CDR3 DNA is TGTGCCACCAGCAGCGCAGGGAGGGAGGAAAAACTGTTTTTT.

This clonotype occurred a few times. The chain combines TRBV7-9 with TRBJ1-1; TRBD1 agrees at 7 bases. Germline V CDR1 and CDR2: SEHNR, FQNEAQ (reference sequence). After removal of 4 bases from V and 11 bases from J, the junction contained 13 bases not matched to a gene. The CDR3 contains 14 residues. CDR3 region: CASSYRDRPLMAFF. The DNA of the CDR3 is TGTGCCAGCAGCTACCGGGACAGACCTTTAATGGCTTTCTTT. Full variable domain (missing parts from reference TRBV7-9 and TRBJ1-1): DTGVSQNPRHKITKRGQNVTFRCDPISEHNRLYWYRQTLGQGPEFLTYFQNEAQLEKSRLLSDRFSAERPKGSFSTLEIQRTEQGDSAMYLCASSYRDRPLMAFFGQGTRLTVV.

V is TRBV9 and J is TRBJ2-7, with D possibly TRBD2 on 5 matching bases. V was pared by 2 bases and J by 0 bases, with 6 bases between. The V gene's germline CDR1 is SGDLS and CDR2 YYNGEE. The CDR3 runs to 13 residues. Here the CDR3 reads CASSVGSSYEQYF. DNA of the CDR3: TGTGCCAGCAGCGTGGGGAGCTCCTACGAGCAGTACTTC. The full variable domain, rest sourced from reference TRBV9 and TRBJ2-7, is DSGVTQTPKHLITATGQRVTLRCSPRSGDLSVYWYQQSLDQGLQFLIQYYNGEERAKGNILERFSAQQFPDLHSELNLSSLELGDSALYFCASSVGSSYEQYFGPGTRLTVT.